This T cell receptor beta chain was profiled in a study of memory CD4+ T cells and cytomegalovirus serostatus. CDR1 is SNHLY, CDR2 FYNNEI, per germline. CDR3 length equals 13 residues. V lost 6 bases and J lost 8, with 16 bases in between. Sequencing used immunoSEQ multiplex PCR; TCRdb keeps in-frame clones, though not all of them. The table has about 50,000 clones, 82% seen once. Single viable CD3+CD4+CD8-CD45RO+ cells were sorted as the memory CD4+ T cells. The TCR sequence derives from an adult in good health and CMV-seronegative. Sequencing was done on a sample of memory CD4+ T cells from blood. The chain links TRBV2 to TRBJ1-1, with D hard to call. The CDR3 protein is CASRLDTRGEAFF. In DNA form, the CDR3 reads TGTGCCAGCAGGCTTGACACTAGAGGCGAAGCTTTCTTT. Filled out from reference TRBV2 and TRBJ1-1, the complete variable domain reads EPEVTQTPSHQVTQMGQEVILRCVPISNHLYFYWYRQILGQKVEFLVSFYNNEISEKSEIFDDQFSVERPDGSNFTLKIRSTKLEDSAMYFCASRLDTRGEAFFGQGTRLTVV.